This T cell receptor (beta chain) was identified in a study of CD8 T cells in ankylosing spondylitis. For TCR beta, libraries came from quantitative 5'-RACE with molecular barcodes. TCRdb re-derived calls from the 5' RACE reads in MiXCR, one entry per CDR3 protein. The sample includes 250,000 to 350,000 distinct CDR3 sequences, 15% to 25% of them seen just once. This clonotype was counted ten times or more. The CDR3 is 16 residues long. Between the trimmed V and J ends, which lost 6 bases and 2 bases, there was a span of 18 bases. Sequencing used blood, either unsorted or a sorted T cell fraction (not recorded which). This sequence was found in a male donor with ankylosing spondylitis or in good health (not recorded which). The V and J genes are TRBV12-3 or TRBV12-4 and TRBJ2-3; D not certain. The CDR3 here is CASSPVRDFYTDTQYF. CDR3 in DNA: TGTGCCAGCAGCCCCGTCAGAGACTTCTACACAGATACGCAGTATTTT.